These 16 T cell receptor beta chains came from one sample sequenced in a study of shared clonotypes between healthy human individuals. Some clones are missing from TCRdb's copy, which holds only in-frame ones; the method was immunoSEQ multiplex PCR. The profile shows 1,400,000 or so clones, about 98.5% of them singletons. Source material: naive CD4+ T cells sorted from blood. Subset in this sample: CD45RA+ positively selected. These receptors all stem from a young man in good health.

V usage is TRBV19 and J usage is TRBJ1-4; tentative D call: TRBD1 (5 bases). Germline V gives CDR1 LNHDA, CDR2 SQIVND (reference sequence). V was pared by 3 bases and J by 6 bases, with 14 bases between. This CDR3 has 15 residues. CDR3 DNA sequence: TGTGCCAGTAGTATTTTACAGGAAGGTGATGAAAAACTGTTTTTT. It yields the protein CASSILQEGDEKLFF.

J is TRBJ2-7 and V is TRBV9; D is unclear. CDR1 and CDR2 (germline): SGDLS, YYNGEE. The V and J ends lost 4 bases and 0 bases respectively, with 11 bases between them. The CDR3 runs to 14 residues. CDR3 DNA: TGTGCCAGCAGCTTTGAGACGAACTCCTACGAGCAGTACTTC. This translates into CASSFETNSYEQYF.

This chain uses TRBV5-4 with TRBJ1-2; the D is unclear. The CDR3 contains 14 residues. The V and J ends lost 2 bases and 7 bases respectively, with 15 bases between them. Germline CDR1 reads SGHNT; CDR2 reads YYREEE (reference sequence). This CDR3 reads CASSLPGTSSGYTF. The CDR3 DNA reads TGTGCCAGCAGCTTACCGGGTACTTCCTCTGGCTACACCTTC.

This chain connects TRBV28 to TRBJ2-1; 9 nucleotides align to TRBD1. Germline V lookup: CDR1 MDHEN, CDR2 SYDVKM. The V gene end was trimmed by 1 base and the J gene end by 5 bases; junction bases not matched to a gene: 3. The CDR3 is made up of 15 amino acids. The CDR3 loop is CASSLSGTGNNEQFF. CDR3 nucleotides: TGTGCCAGCAGTTTATCCGGGACAGGGAACAATGAGCAGTTCTTC.

This chain uses TRBV6-5 with TRBJ2-5; possibly TRBD2 for D (5 bases). Trimming took off 5 bases at V and 1 base at J, with 14 bases between the two ends. Germline V gives CDR1 MNHEY, CDR2 SVGAGI. The CDR3 totals 15 residues. The CDR3 region has the DNA TGTGCCAGCAGTCCGCCGGAGGCGTTCCAAGAGACCCAGTACTTC. Protein product: CASSPPEAFQETQYF.

The chain uses TRBV18 and TRBJ2-3; 10 positions match TRBD2. Germline trimming cut 1 base from V and 3 bases from J; bases unmatched to any gene: 4. Germline loops: CDR1 KGHSH, CDR2 LQKENI. CDR3 length: 16 residues. The DNA of the CDR3 is TGTGCCAGCTCACCACTGGGGGGACTAGCGACAGATACGCAGTATTTT. This encodes CASSPLGGLATDTQYF.

J is TRBJ2-7 and V is TRBV7-9, with TRBD1 matching 7 bases. CDR3 length: 14 residues. The J segment lost 5 bases and the V segment lost 5 bases, leaving 9 bases of the junction unmatched. Germline CDR1 SEHNR, CDR2 FQNEAQ (reference sequence). This CDR3 is CASSLTGALDEQYF. DNA for the CDR3: TGTGCCAGCAGCCTTACAGGGGCACTGGACGAGCAGTACTTC.

This clone is a singleton in its sample. The chain recombines TRBV4-1 with TRBJ2-7, with a tentative D call TRBD2 (6 bases). The germline gives CDR1 MGHRA, CDR2 YSYEKL. This CDR3 spans 17 amino acids. V was shortened by 0 bases and J by 0 bases, with 15 bases between the two germline ends. CDR3 protein: CASSQEKGGKGSYEQYF. DNA of the CDR3: TGCGCCAGCAGCCAAGAAAAGGGCGGGAAGGGCTCCTACGAGCAGTACTTC.

The gene calls are TRBV19 and TRBJ1-5, with D possibly TRBD1 on 5 matching bases. The V end was cut by 7 bases, the J end by 0 bases, with 13 bases between. Germline assignment: CDR1 LNHDA and CDR2 SQIVND (reference sequence). This CDR3 contains 15 residues. CDR3 loop: CASTRGDYSNQPQHF. In nucleotides, the CDR3 is TGTGCCAGTACTAGGGGCGATTATAGCAATCAGCCCCAGCATTTT.

The chain recombines TRBV7-2 with TRBJ2-7, with 9 positions matching TRBD2. The V gene's germline CDR1 is SGHTA and CDR2 FQGNSA. This CDR3 spans 15 amino acids. After removal of 5 bases from V and 2 bases from J, the junction contained 7 bases not matched to a gene. CDR3 region: CASSLRPSGAYEQYF. CDR3 in DNA: TGTGCCAGCAGCCTTAGGCCTAGCGGGGCCTACGAGCAGTACTTC.

The chain is built from TRBV7-9 and TRBJ2-1; D gene uncertain. V lost 4 bases and J 12 bases, leaving 1 base between the germline ends. The CDR3 has 8 residues. In germline, CDR1 is SEHNR, CDR2 FQNEAQ (reference sequence). The CDR3 DNA is TGTGCCAGCAGCTCGCAGTTCTTC. It translates to CASSSQFF.

This sequence joins TRBV7-9 and TRBJ2-2; weak D call: TRBD2 (5 bases). This CDR3 is 14 amino acids long. Trimming removed 6 bases from V and 3 bases from J, with 11 bases in between. Germline V gives CDR1 SEHNR, CDR2 FQNEAQ (reference sequence). The CDR3 DNA reads TGTGCCAGCAGTCAAATCGGGGACACCGGGGAGCTGTTTTTT. As protein: CASSQIGDTGELFF.

This clone was counted a single time. This chain uses TRBV5-1 with TRBJ2-2, with 15 bases lining up with TRBD2. The ends lost 4 bases at V and 1 base at J; junction bases unmatched: 5. CDR3 length: 18 amino acids. Germline values: CDR1 SGHRS, CDR2 YFSETQ. The CDR3 region is CASSTRTSGRENTGELFF. CDR3 nucleotides: TGCGCCAGCAGCACCCGGACTAGCGGGAGGGAGAACACCGGGGAGCTGTTTTTT.

The chain carries TRBV30 and TRBJ2-7; a weak D match, TRBD2 (7 bases). The V end lost 8 bases, the J end lost 12 bases, and 38 bases lay between the germline ends. Germline CDR1 and CDR2: GTSNPN and SVGIG (reference sequence). The CDR3 loop spans 17 amino acids. CDR3 protein: CAGENGGLVGPRQHWYF. The DNA of the CDR3 is TGTGCCGGAGAAAACGGGGGGCTTGTGGGGCCGCGACAACACTGGTACTTC.

This clone was counted a single time. The chain recombines TRBV5-5 with TRBJ2-1, with 9 bases matching TRBD2. The germline CDR1 and CDR2 sequences are SGHKS and YYEKEE (reference sequence). J gave up 4 bases and V 5 bases, and 7 bases lay outside the gene matches. The CDR3 is made up of 15 amino acids. The CDR3 DNA is TGTGCCAGCAGTTACTTGACTAGCGGATACAATGAGCAGTTCTTC. This sequence encodes CASSYLTSGYNEQFF.

Note on this clone: Additional DNA sequences in this sample encode the identical CDR3. The V gene is TRBV9, the J gene TRBJ2-7, with no clear D. CDR3 length equals 13 residues. V was cut by 2 bases and J by 6 bases, with 12 bases left in between. In germline, CDR1 is SGDLS, CDR2 YYNGEE. The CDR3 sequence: CASSVDVRGEQYF. The DNA for the CDR3 is TGTGCCAGCAGCGTGGACGTCCGAGGCGAGCAGTACTTC.